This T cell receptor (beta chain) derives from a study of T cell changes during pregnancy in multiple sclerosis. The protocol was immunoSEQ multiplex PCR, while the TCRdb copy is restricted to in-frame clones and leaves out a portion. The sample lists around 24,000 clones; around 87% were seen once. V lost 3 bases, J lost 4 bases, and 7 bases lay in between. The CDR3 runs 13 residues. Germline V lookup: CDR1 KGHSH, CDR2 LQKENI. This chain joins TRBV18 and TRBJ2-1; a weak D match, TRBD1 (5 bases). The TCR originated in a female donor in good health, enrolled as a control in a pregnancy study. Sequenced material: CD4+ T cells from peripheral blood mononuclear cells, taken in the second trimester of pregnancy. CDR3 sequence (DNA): TGTGCCAGCTCACCGGACATATACAATGAGCAGTTCTTC. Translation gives CASSPDIYNEQFF. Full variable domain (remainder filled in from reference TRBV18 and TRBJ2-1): NAGVMQNPRHLVRRRGQEARLRCSPMKGHSHVYWYRQLPEEGLKFMVYLQKENIIDESGMPKERFSAEFPKEGPSILRIQQVVRGDSAAYFCASSPDIYNEQFFGPGTRLTVL.